Below, 3 T cell receptor beta chains from the same sample are listed, as sequenced in a study of T cell responses to AZD1222 COVID-19 vaccine. Sequencing was performed with immunoSEQ multiplex PCR; in TCRdb, only in-frame clones are kept and a portion is missing. This table holds around 140,000 clones, approximately 94% found once. Sample: peripheral blood, taken on day 0 of AZD1222 vaccination. These receptors were taken from an adult in good health.

The V gene is TRBV3-1 (or the pseudogene TRBV3-2), the J gene TRBJ1-1; 8 bases agree with TRBD1. Germline CDR1 LGHDT, CDR2 YNNKEL (reference sequence). V lost 2 bases to trimming and J lost 11 bases; unmatched junction nucleotides: 10. This CDR3 region has 14 residues. The CDR3 sequence: CASSQTYRGRDAFF. The CDR3 coding sequence is TGTGCCAGCAGCCAAACCTACAGGGGGAGGGACGCTTTCTTT.

The rearrangement uses TRBV11-3 and TRBJ1-1; no definite D call. Trimming pared 5 bases from V and 9 bases from J, leaving 19 bases between. In germline, CDR1 is SGHNT, CDR2 YENEEA. CDR3 length: 14 amino acids. The CDR3 DNA reads TGTGCCAGCAGCGCCGAGGACCCCGGTGCAAAAGCTTTCTTT. Translation gives CASSAEDPGAKAFF.

This clone has a single count. The rearrangement links TRBV6-5 to TRBJ1-2; 8 bases are shared with TRBD1. The length of the CDR3 is 16 residues. Germline V gene sequence: CDR1 MNHEY, CDR2 SVGAGI. Germline trimming cut 3 bases from V and 3 bases from J; bases unmatched to any gene: 9. The CDR3 bases are TGTGCCAGCAGTTATAGACAGGGGAAGATCGACTATGGCTACACCTTC. Its protein product is CASSYRQGKIDYGYTF.